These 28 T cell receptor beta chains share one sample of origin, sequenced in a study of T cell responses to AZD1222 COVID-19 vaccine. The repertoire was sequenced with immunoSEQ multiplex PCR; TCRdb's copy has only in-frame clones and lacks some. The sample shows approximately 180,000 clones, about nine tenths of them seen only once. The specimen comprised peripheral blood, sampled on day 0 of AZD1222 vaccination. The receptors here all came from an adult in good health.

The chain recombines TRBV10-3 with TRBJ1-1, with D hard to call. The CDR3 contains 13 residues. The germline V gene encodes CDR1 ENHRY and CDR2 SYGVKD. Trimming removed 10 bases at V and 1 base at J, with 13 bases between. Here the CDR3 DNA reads TGTGCCACCTCGAGAGCGGGGAACACTGAAGCTTTCTTT. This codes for CATSRAGNTEAFF.

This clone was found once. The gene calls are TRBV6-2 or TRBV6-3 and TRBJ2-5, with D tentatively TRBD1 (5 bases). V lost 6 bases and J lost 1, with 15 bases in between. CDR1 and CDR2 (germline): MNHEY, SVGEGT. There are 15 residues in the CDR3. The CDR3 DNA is TGTGCCAGCAGCCCCAGGCTTGACAGCCAAGAGACCCAGTACTTC. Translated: CASSPRLDSQETQYF.

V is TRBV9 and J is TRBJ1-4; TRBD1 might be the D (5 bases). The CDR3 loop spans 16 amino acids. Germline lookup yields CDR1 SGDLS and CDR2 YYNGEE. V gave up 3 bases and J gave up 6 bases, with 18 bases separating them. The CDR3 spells CASSASSGVRDEKLFF. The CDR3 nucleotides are TGTGCCAGCAGCGCCAGTTCGGGGGTGAGGGATGAAAAACTGTTTTTT.

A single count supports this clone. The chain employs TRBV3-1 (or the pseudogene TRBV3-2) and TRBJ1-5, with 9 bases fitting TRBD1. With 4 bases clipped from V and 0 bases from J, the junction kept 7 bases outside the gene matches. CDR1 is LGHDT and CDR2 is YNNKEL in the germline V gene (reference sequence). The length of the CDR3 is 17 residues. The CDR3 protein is CASSPTSDRGSNQPQHF. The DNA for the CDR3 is TGTGCCAGCAGCCCAACCTCGGACAGGGGTAGCAATCAGCCCCAGCATTTT.

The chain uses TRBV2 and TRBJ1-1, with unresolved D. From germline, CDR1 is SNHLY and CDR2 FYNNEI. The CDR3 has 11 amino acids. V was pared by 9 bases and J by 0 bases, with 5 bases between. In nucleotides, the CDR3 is TGTGCCAGTCGCATGAACACTGAAGCTTTCTTT. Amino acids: CASRMNTEAFF. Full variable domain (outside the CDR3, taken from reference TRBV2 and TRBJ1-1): EPEVTQTPSHQVTQMGQEVILRCVPISNHLYFYWYRQILGQKVEFLVSFYNNEISEKSEIFDDQFSVERPDGSNFTLKIRSTKLEDSAMYFCASRMNTEAFFGQGTRLTVV.

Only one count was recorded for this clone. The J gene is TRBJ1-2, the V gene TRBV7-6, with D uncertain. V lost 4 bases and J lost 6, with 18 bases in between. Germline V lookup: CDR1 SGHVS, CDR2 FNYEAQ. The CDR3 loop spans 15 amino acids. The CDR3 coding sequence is TGTGCCAGCAGCTCCCTTGAGCCGGGCTCCCATGGCTACACCTTC. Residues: CASSSLEPGSHGYTF. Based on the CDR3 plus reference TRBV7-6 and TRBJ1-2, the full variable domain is GAGVSQSPRYKVTKRGQDVALRCDPISGHVSLYWYRQALGQGPEFLTYFNYEAQQDKSGLPNDRFSAERPEGSISTLTIQRTEQRDSAMYRCASSSLEPGSHGYTFGSGTRLTVV.

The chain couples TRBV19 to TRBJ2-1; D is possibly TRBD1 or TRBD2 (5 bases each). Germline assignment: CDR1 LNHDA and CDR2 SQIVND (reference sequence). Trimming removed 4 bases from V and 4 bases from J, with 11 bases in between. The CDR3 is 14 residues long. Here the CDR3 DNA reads TGTGCCAGTAGTACGGGACCGACGTACAATGAGCAGTTCTTC. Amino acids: CASSTGPTYNEQFF.

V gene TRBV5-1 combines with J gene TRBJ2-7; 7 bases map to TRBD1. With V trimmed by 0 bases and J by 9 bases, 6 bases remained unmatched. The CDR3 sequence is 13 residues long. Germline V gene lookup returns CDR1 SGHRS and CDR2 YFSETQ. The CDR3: CASSLGQGAGQYF. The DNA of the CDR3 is TGCGCCAGCAGCTTGGGACAGGGCGCCGGGCAGTACTTC.

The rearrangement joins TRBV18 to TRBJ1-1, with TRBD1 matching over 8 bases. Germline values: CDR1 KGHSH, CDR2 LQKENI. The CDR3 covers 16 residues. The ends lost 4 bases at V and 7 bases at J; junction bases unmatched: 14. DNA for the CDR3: TGTGCCAGCTCACATTCCAGGGGGCGCACCCAATTTGAAGCTTTCTTT. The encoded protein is CASSHSRGRTQFEAFF. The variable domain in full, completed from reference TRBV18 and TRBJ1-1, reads NAGVMQNPRHLVRRRGQEARLRCSPMKGHSHVYWYRQLPEEGLKFMVYLQKENIIDESGMPKERFSAEFPKEGPSILRIQQVVRGDSAAYFCASSHSRGRTQFEAFFGQGTRLTVV.

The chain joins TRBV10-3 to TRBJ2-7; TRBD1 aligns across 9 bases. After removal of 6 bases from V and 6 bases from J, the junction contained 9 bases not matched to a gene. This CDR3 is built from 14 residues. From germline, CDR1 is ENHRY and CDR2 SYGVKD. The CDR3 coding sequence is TGTGCCATCAGGGGGACAGGGCAAGGGCGCGAGCAGTACTTC. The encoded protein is CAIRGTGQGREQYF.

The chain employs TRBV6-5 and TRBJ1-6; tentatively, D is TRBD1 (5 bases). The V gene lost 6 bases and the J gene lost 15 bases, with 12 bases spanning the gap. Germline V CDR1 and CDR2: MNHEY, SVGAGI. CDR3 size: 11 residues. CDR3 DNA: TGTGCCAGCAGCCCCGGACAAATCCTCCACTTT. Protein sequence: CASSPGQILHF.

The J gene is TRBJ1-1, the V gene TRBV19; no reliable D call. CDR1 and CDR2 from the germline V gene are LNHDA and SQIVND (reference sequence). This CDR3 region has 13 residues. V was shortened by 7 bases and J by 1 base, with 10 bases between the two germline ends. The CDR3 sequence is CASNPEGNTEAFF. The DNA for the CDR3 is TGTGCCAGTAATCCGGAGGGGAACACTGAAGCTTTCTTT.

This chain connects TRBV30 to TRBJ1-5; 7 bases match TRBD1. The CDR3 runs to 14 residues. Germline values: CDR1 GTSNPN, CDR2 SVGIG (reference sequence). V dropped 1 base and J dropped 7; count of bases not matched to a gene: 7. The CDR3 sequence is CAWSGGTERQPQHF. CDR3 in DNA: TGTGCCTGGAGTGGAGGGACAGAAAGACAGCCCCAGCATTTT.

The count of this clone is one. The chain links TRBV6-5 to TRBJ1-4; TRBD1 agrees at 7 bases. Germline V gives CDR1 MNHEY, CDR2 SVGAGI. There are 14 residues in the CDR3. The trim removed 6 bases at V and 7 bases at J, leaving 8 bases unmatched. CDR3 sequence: CASRNRGSSEKLFF. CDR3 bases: TGTGCCAGCAGAAACAGGGGAAGTAGTGAAAAACTGTTTTTT.

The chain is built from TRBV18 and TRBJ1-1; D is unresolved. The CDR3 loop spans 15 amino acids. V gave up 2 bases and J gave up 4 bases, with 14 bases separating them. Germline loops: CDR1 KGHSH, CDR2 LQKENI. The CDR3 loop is CASSPSPEPTTEAFF. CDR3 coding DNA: TGTGCCAGCTCACCATCCCCGGAGCCAACCACTGAAGCTTTCTTT.

CDR3 DNA sequence: TGTGCCAGCAGCTCGGACAGAGGGTCCTACGAGCAGTACTTC. It codes for CASSSDRGSYEQYF. This sequence joins TRBV7-9 and TRBJ2-7; TRBD1 is a possible D gene (6 bases). The CDR3 runs to 14 residues. CDR1 is SEHNR and CDR2 is FQNEAQ in the germline V gene (reference sequence). V gave up 4 bases and J gave up 1 base, with 11 bases separating them.

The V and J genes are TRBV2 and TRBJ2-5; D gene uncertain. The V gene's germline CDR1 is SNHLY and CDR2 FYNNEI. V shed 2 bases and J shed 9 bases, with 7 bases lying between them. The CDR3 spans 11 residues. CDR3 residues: CASSETRPQYF. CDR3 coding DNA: TGTGCCAGCAGTGAAACACGGCCCCAGTACTTC.

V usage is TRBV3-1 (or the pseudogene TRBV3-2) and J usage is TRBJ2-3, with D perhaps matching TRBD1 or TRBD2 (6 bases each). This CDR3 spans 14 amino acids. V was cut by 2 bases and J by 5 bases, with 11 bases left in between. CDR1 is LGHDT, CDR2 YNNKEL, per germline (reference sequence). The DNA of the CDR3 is TGTGCCAGCAGCCAAAGGGGGGCAGAAGATACGCAGTATTTT. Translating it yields CASSQRGAEDTQYF.

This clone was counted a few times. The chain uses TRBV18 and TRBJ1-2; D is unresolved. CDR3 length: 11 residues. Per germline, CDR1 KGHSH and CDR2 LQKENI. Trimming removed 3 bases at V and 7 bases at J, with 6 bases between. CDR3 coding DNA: TGTGCCAGCTCACCCGAGTTTGGCTACACCTTC. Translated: CASSPEFGYTF.

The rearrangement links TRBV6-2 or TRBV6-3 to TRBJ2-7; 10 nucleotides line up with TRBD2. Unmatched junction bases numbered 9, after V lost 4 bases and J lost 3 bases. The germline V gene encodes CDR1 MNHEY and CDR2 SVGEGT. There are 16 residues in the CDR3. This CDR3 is CASSSIAGGALYEQYF. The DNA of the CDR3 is TGTGCCAGCAGTTCAATAGCGGGGGGCGCCCTCTACGAGCAGTACTTC.

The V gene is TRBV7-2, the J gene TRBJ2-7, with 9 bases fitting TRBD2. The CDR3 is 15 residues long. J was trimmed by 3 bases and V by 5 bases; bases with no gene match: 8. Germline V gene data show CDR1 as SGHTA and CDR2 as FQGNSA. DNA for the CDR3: TGTGCCAGCAGCCAAATTGGCGGGGGGGACTACGAGCAGTACTTC. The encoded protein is CASSQIGGGDYEQYF.

This CDR3 is CASSEGQQGPGETQYF. The CDR3 nucleotides are TGTGCCAGCAGTGAAGGTCAGCAGGGGCCGGGAGAGACCCAGTACTTC. This chain uses TRBV6-1 with TRBJ2-5; TRBD1 might be the D (6 bases). CDR1 is MNHNS, CDR2 SASEGT, per germline. V dropped 1 base and J dropped 4 bases, with 16 bases sitting between them. The CDR3 runs 16 residues.

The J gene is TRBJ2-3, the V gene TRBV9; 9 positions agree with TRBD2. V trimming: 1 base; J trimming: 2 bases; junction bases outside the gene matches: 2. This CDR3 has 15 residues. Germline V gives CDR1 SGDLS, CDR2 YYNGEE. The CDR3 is CASSVIAGDTDTQYF. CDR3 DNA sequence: TGTGCCAGCAGCGTAATAGCGGGGGACACAGATACGCAGTATTTT.

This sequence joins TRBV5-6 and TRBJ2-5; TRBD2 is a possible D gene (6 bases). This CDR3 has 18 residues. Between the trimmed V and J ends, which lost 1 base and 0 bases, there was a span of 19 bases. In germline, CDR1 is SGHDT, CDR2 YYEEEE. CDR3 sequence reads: CASSLRWRVGANQETQYF. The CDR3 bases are TGTGCCAGCAGCTTGAGGTGGAGGGTCGGCGCGAACCAAGAGACCCAGTACTTC.

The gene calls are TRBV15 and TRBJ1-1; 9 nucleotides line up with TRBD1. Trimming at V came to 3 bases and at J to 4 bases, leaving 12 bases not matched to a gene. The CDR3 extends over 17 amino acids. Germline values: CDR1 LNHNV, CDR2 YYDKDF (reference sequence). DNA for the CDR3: TGTGCCACCAGCAGGGACAGGGGTGTGAAGTTGGGCACTGAAGCTTTCTTT. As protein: CATSRDRGVKLGTEAFF. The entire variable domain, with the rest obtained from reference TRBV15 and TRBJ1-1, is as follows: DAMVIQNPRYQVTQFGKPVTLSCSQTLNHNVMYWYQQKSSQAPKLLFHYYDKDFNNEADTPDNFQSRRPNTSFCFLDIRSPGLGDTAMYLCATSRDRGVKLGTEAFFGQGTRLTVV.

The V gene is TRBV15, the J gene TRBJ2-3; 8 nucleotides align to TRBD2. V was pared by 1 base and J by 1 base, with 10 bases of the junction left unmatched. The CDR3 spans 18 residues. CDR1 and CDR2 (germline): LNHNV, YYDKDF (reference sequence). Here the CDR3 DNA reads TGTGCCACCAGCAGAGGGCCCACTGGAGCGGGGGGCACAGATACGCAGTATTTT. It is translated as CATSRGPTGAGGTDTQYF.

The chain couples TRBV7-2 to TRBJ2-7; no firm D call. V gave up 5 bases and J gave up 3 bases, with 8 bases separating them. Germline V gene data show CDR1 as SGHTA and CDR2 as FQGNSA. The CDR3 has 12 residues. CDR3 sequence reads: CASSAGLYEQYF. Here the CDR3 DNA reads TGTGCCAGCAGCGCCGGCCTCTACGAGCAGTACTTC.

CDR3 in amino acids: CASSERKGPNYGYTF. CDR3 DNA sequence: TGTGCCAGCAGTGAAAGAAAAGGACCGAACTATGGCTACACCTTC. The chain recombines TRBV6-1 with TRBJ1-2; D is ambiguous. The V end was cut by 2 bases, the J end by 2 bases, with 12 bases between. This CDR3 is built from 15 residues. The germline CDR1 and CDR2 sequences are MNHNS and SASEGT.